This T cell receptor (beta chain) was captured in a study of T-cell memory formation after mild COVID-19. The CDR3 is 18 residues long. The germline V gene has CDR1 DFQATT and CDR2 SNEGSKA (reference sequence). In regard to this clonotype: What it recognizes is unknown. Its ends do not fully match the called genes, so a read error is possible.

Broader study findings: CD4+ contracting clones were mainly CM and EM; CD8+ ones, EMRA.

TCR alpha and TCR beta cDNA libraries with sample barcodes and UMIs came from 5'RACE using constant-segment primers. Via MiXCR, TCRdb re-called the 5' RACE reads, giving one row per CDR3 protein. The repertoire holds 450,000 or so distinct CDR3 sequences, with more than 20% as singletons. J is TRBJ1-4 and V is TRBV20-1, with TRBD1 as a possible D gene (6 bases). The sequencing sample was made of PBMCs or a T cell subset sorted from them (not recorded which). The clonotype was recovered from an adult woman who had mild COVID-19 (a few samples of this study predate the infection). Cell type and time point are not known. The CDR3: CSASSPPGTPPTNEKLLF. The DNA of the CDR3 is TGCAGTGCTAGCAGCCCTCCCGGGACACCGCCTACTAATGAAAAACTGCTTTTT.